A single sample gave rise to the 21 T cell receptor beta chains below, sequenced in a study of T-cell reconstitution after alpha-beta-depleted transplantation in children. Preparation of the TCRbeta library used unique molecular identifiers. Using its own MiXCR run on the PCR reads, TCRdb lists one record per CDR3 protein. The sample lists roughly 590,000 distinct CDR3 sequences, roughly 15% occurring once. The sequencing used PBMCs from the stem cell graft donor, collected from the stem cell graft. The receptors shown here come from a human donor who donated a stem cell graft to a child with acute myeloid leukemia.

This clonotype was seen many times. The genes are TRBV20-1 and TRBJ1-2; TRBD1 might be the D (5 bases). V was shortened by 3 bases and J by 6 bases, with 14 bases between the two germline ends. The length of the CDR3 is 13 residues. CDR1 is DFQATT and CDR2 is SNEGSKA in the germline V gene (reference sequence). DNA of the CDR3: TGCAGTGCTAGTAACGGGGGGACGAATGGCTACACCTTC. Translated: CSASNGGTNGYTF.

This clonotype appeared many times. The chain carries TRBV10-3 and TRBJ2-7, with 13 bases lining up with TRBD2. Per the germline V gene, CDR1 is ENHRY and CDR2 is SYGVKD. The CDR3 is 13 amino acids. Trimming at V came to 9 bases and at J to 2 bases, leaving 1 base not matched to a gene. For the CDR3, the DNA is TGTGCCATAGGACTAGCGGGGGCCTACGAGCAGTACTTC. Its protein product is CAIGLAGAYEQYF.

This clonotype has ten or more counts. The rearrangement joins TRBV6-6 to TRBJ2-1; no reliable D call. Germline CDR1 is MNHNY and CDR2 is SVGAGI (reference sequence). Between the trimmed V and J ends, which lost 4 bases and 5 bases, there was a span of 15 bases. The CDR3 totals 15 residues. The CDR3 region is CASSSSSTSNNEQFF. The DNA for the CDR3 is TGTGCCAGCAGTTCTAGTTCGACGAGCAACAATGAGCAGTTCTTC.

J is TRBJ2-7 and V is TRBV18, with D maybe TRBD1 (6 bases). The CDR3 length is 15 residues. The germline V gene encodes CDR1 KGHSH and CDR2 LQKENI. The V end lost 3 bases, the J end lost 5 bases, and 17 bases lay between the germline ends. CDR3 protein: CASSPAGALVNEQYF. Here the CDR3 DNA reads TGTGCCAGCTCACCCGCAGGGGCCCTGGTAAACGAGCAGTACTTC.

This clonotype was recorded at least ten times. The chain employs TRBV4-3 and TRBJ2-2, with D hard to call. Germline V gives CDR1 LGHNA, CDR2 YSLEER. V was pared by 0 bases and J by 10 bases, with 15 bases between. This CDR3 has 15 residues. CDR3 sequence (DNA): TGCGCCAGCAGCCAAGATAGGACCAACTACGTGGAGCTGTTTTTT. It yields the protein CASSQDRTNYVELFF.

On this clonotype itself: A read error may explain this, as a much larger clone is one base away. The chain joins TRBV28 to TRBJ2-7; no clear D gene. Germline CDR1 is MDHEN and CDR2 is SYDVKM. The length of the CDR3 is 14 residues. CDR3 sequence reads: CASSSLGSSYDQYV. The CDR3 coding sequence is TGTGCCAGCAGTAGTCTGGGATCTTCCTACGACCAGTACGTC.

The rearrangement joins TRBV7-2 to TRBJ2-1, with TRBD1 identical over 8 bases. The V segment lost 3 bases and the J segment 11 bases; nucleotides outside the gene matches: 12. CDR1 SGHTA and CDR2 FQGNSA come from the germline V gene. This CDR3 comprises 15 residues. CDR3 DNA sequence: TGTGCCAGCAGCTTGGGACAGGCCGGACAATCAAAGCAGTTCTTC. Translating it yields CASSLGQAGQSKQFF.

This clonotype appeared many times. The chain links TRBV20-1 to TRBJ2-3; 8 bases align to TRBD1. Looked up from germline, CDR1 is DFQATT and CDR2 is SNEGSKA (reference sequence). The CDR3 consists of 20 residues. The V gene end was trimmed by 3 bases and the J gene end by 0 bases; junction bases not matched to a gene: 20. As DNA, the CDR3 is TGCAGTGCTAGGCCCGACAGGGGCTTCAGTCCAGTTACTAGCACAGATACGCAGTATTTT. Amino acids: CSARPDRGFSPVTSTDTQYF.

The chain employs TRBV5-1 and TRBJ2-1, with 7 bases lining up with TRBD1. The germline V gene has CDR1 SGHRS and CDR2 YFSETQ. This CDR3 region has 14 residues. The J segment lost 4 bases and the V segment lost 8 bases, leaving 9 bases of the junction unmatched. The CDR3 loop reads CARSTRDRYNEQFF. Written as DNA, the CDR3 is TGCGCCAGGAGCACCCGGGACAGATACAATGAGCAGTTCTTC.

In its sample, this clonotype was seen a few times. Just one base apart from a much larger clone, this may be a read error. This sequence joins TRBV29-1 and TRBJ2-7; D might be TRBD1 or TRBD2, each matching 6 bases. The V gene lost 6 bases and the J gene lost 3 bases, with 15 bases spanning the gap. Germline values: CDR1 SQVTM, CDR2 ANQGSEA. This CDR3 is 13 amino acids long. In nucleotides, the CDR3 is TGCAGCGTGGGGGGACAAGCAGTCTACGAGCAGTACTTC. This sequence encodes CSVGGQAVYEQYF.

There are a few counts of this clonotype. V is TRBV11-1 and J is TRBJ2-1; tentative D call: TRBD2 (6 bases). Trimming removed 4 bases at V and 13 bases at J, with 14 bases between. The germline CDR1 and CDR2 sequences are SGHAT and FQDESV (reference sequence). The CDR3 consists of 12 residues. CDR3 amino acids: CASSSSSVAQFF. In nucleotides, the CDR3 is TGTGCCAGCAGCTCCTCTAGCGTAGCCCAGTTCTTC.

This clonotype has ten or more counts. V is TRBV12-3 or TRBV12-4 and J is TRBJ2-7; 9 positions agree with TRBD1. The CDR3 length is 16 residues. Trimming removed 5 bases from V and 6 bases from J; junction bases left unmatched: 14. The CDR3 region is CASSRTGTGNRGEQYF. CDR3 coding DNA: TGTGCCAGCAGTCGAACCGGGACAGGGAATAGGGGCGAGCAGTACTTC.

A remark on this clonotype: Given a much more abundant clone one base away, this may be a read error. The V and J genes are TRBV12-3 or TRBV12-4 and TRBJ2-3; D is undetermined. CDR3 length: 12 amino acids. V was cut by 6 bases and J by 4 bases, with 8 bases left in between. The CDR3 bases are TGTGCCAGCAGCAATGGGGCAGATACGCAGTATTTT. Its translation is CASSNGADTQYF.

The gene calls are TRBV20-1 and TRBJ2-1; TRBD2 matches 11 bases. V was pared by 3 bases and J by 10 bases, with 14 bases of the junction left unmatched. The V gene's germline CDR1 is DFQATT and CDR2 SNEGSKA (reference sequence). CDR3 length equals 16 residues. The CDR3, as DNA: TGCAGTGCTAGCGAAACTAGCGGGGGCCTATTAGAGGAGCAGTTCTTC. Residues: CSASETSGGLLEEQFF.

The chain has TRBV12-3 or TRBV12-4 and TRBJ2-7; TRBD1 agrees at 11 bases. The CDR3 totals 15 residues. The V segment lost 5 bases and the J segment 3 bases; nucleotides outside the gene matches: 6. CDR3: CASSPRTGGNYEQYF. CDR3 bases: TGTGCCAGCAGTCCTCGGACAGGGGGCAACTACGAGCAGTACTTC.

In the case of this clonotype: One base away lies a much larger clone, so this may be a sequencing read error. V gene TRBV29-1 combines with J gene TRBJ2-4, with 7 bases identical to TRBD1. V shed 4 bases, J shed 8 bases, and the junction held 5 bases outside the gene matches. Germline loops: CDR1 SQVTM, CDR2 ANQGSEA. CDR3 length equals 12 residues. The CDR3 nucleotides read TGCAGCGTTGGGCGGACAGGTTACATTCAGTACTTC. Its translation is CSVGRTGYIQYF.

This clonotype was detected ten times or more. The chain uses TRBV5-5 and TRBJ2-3; no clear D gene. The CDR3 runs 16 residues. The germline gives CDR1 SGHKS, CDR2 YYEKEE (reference sequence). With 0 bases removed from V and 6 bases from J, the gap between germline ends came to 17 bases. Here the CDR3 reads CASSLGPLPTPDTQYF. The CDR3, as DNA: TGTGCCAGCAGCTTGGGTCCTCTCCCTACCCCTGATACGCAGTATTTT.

This clonotype was observed at least ten times. This chain connects TRBV12-3 or TRBV12-4 to TRBJ2-5, with D unclear. Trimming left V 5 bases short and J 10 bases short, with 17 bases between. The CDR3 loop spans 13 amino acids. The CDR3 is CASSLTQVDDQYF. In DNA, the CDR3 is TGTGCCAGCAGTCTTACCCAGGTCGACGACCAGTACTTC.

This clonotype was recorded many times. V usage is TRBV5-1 and J usage is TRBJ1-1, with 8 positions matching TRBD1. The CDR3 has 14 amino acids. With 5 bases clipped from V and 0 bases from J, the junction kept 3 bases outside the gene matches. CDR1 is SGHRS, CDR2 YFSETQ, per germline. Written as DNA, the CDR3 is TGCGCCAGCAGGGCAGGGGGCTTGAACACTGAAGCTTTCTTT. Translation: CASRAGGLNTEAFF.

This clonotype was counted between two and nine times. The V and J genes are TRBV10-2 and TRBJ2-1; no clear D. The CDR3 loop spans 11 amino acids. V lost 6 bases to trimming and J lost 5 bases, with 5 bases between them. The germline V gene has CDR1 WSHSY and CDR2 SAAADI. CDR3 sequence: CASRLDNEQFF. DNA of the CDR3: TGCGCCAGCAGACTCGACAATGAGCAGTTCTTC.

This clonotype was seen many times. The chain carries TRBV4-3 and TRBJ2-7; 7 bases fit TRBD1. The CDR3 consists of 14 residues. Germline values: CDR1 LGHNA, CDR2 YSLEER. Unmatched junction bases numbered 8, after V lost 2 bases and J lost 7 bases. CDR3 residues: CASSQTMTGREQYF. The CDR3 DNA reads as TGCGCCAGCAGCCAAACTATGACAGGGCGAGAGCAGTACTTC.